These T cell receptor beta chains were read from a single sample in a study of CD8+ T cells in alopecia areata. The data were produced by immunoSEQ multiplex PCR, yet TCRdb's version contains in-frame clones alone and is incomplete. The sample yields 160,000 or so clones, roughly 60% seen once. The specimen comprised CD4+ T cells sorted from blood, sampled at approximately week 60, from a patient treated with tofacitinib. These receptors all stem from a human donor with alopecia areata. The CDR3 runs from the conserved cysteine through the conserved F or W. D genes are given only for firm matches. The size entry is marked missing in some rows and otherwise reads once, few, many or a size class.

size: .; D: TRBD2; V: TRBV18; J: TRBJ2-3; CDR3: CASSRLAGADTQYF; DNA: TGTGCCAGCTCACGTCTAGCGGGGGCAGATACGCAGTATTTT
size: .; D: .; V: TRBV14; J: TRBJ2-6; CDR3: CASSQVGTGANVLTF; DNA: TGTGCCAGCAGCCAAGTCGGGACTGGGGCCAACGTCCTGACTTTC
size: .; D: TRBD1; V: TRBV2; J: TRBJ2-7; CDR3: CASGDRGHEQYF; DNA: TGTGCCAGCGGAGACAGGGGCCACGAGCAGTACTTC
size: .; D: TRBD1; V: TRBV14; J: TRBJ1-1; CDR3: CASSQGQGTLMNTEAFF; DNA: TGTGCCAGCAGCCAAGGACAGGGAACCCTCATGAACACTGAAGCTTTCTTT
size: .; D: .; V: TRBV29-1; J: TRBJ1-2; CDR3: CSVEEGSYGYTF; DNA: TGCAGCGTTGAGGAGGGGAGCTACGGCTACACCTTC
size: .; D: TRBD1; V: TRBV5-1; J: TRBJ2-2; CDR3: CASTKDRVVGELFF; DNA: TGCGCCAGCACCAAGGACAGGGTTGTCGGGGAGCTGTTTTTT
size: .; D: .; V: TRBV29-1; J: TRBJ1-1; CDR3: CSVVRQMNTEAFF; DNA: TGCAGCGTTGTCCGGCAGATGAACACTGAAGCTTTCTTT
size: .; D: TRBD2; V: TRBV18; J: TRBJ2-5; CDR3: CASSTTSDAFQETQYF; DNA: TGTGCCAGCTCAACAACTAGCGACGCCTTCCAAGAGACCCAGTACTTC
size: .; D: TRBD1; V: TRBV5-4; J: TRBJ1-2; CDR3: CASSLNRGNYGYTF; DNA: TGTGCCAGCAGCTTGAACAGGGGGAACTATGGCTACACCTTC
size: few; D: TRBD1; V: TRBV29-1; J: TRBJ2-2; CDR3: CSARGQAGDTGELFF; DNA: TGCAGCGCCCGGGGACAGGCCGGGGACACCGGGGAGCTGTTTTTT
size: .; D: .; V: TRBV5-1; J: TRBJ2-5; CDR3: CASSLEGAQETQYF; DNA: TGCGCCAGCAGCTTAGAAGGAGCTCAAGAGACCCAGTACTTC
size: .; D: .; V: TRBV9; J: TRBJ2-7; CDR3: CASSVGAGRSYEQYF; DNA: TGTGCCAGCAGCGTAGGAGCAGGGAGGTCCTACGAGCAGTACTTC
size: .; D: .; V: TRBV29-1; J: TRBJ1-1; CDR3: CSVEPRASNTEAFF; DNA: TGCAGCGTTGAGCCCCGGGCTTCGAACACTGAAGCTTTCTTT
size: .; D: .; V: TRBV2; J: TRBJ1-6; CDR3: CASSEGWGAQSPLHF; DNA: TGTGCCAGCAGTGAAGGGTGGGGGGCGCAATCACCCCTCCACTTT
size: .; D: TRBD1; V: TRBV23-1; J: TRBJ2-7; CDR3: CASNKPRQGQTYEQYF; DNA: TGCGCCAGCAACAAACCGCGACAGGGTCAGACCTACGAGCAGTACTTC
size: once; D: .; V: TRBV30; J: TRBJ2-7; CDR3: CACNRVGEQYF; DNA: TGTGCCTGCAACAGGGTTGGCGAGCAGTACTTC
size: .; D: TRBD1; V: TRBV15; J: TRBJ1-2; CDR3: CATSTRTGGDFGYTF; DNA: TGTGCCACCAGCACCCGGACAGGGGGCGATTTTGGCTACACCTTC